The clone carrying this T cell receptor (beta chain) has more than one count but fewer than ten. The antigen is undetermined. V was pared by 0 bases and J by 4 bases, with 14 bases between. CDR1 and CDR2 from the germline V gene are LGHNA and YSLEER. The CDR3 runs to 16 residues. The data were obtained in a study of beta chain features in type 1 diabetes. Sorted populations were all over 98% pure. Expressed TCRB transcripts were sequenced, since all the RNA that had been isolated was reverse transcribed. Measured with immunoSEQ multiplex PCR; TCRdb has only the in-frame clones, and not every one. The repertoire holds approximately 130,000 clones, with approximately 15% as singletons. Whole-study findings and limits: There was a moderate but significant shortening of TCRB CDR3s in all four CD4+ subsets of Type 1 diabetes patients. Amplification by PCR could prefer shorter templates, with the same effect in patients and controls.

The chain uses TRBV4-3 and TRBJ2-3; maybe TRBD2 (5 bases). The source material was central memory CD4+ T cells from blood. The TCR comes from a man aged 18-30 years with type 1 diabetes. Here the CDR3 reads CASSQDHRSVPDTQYF. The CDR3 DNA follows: TGCGCCAGCAGCCAAGATCACCGTAGCGTCCCAGATACGCAGTATTTT.